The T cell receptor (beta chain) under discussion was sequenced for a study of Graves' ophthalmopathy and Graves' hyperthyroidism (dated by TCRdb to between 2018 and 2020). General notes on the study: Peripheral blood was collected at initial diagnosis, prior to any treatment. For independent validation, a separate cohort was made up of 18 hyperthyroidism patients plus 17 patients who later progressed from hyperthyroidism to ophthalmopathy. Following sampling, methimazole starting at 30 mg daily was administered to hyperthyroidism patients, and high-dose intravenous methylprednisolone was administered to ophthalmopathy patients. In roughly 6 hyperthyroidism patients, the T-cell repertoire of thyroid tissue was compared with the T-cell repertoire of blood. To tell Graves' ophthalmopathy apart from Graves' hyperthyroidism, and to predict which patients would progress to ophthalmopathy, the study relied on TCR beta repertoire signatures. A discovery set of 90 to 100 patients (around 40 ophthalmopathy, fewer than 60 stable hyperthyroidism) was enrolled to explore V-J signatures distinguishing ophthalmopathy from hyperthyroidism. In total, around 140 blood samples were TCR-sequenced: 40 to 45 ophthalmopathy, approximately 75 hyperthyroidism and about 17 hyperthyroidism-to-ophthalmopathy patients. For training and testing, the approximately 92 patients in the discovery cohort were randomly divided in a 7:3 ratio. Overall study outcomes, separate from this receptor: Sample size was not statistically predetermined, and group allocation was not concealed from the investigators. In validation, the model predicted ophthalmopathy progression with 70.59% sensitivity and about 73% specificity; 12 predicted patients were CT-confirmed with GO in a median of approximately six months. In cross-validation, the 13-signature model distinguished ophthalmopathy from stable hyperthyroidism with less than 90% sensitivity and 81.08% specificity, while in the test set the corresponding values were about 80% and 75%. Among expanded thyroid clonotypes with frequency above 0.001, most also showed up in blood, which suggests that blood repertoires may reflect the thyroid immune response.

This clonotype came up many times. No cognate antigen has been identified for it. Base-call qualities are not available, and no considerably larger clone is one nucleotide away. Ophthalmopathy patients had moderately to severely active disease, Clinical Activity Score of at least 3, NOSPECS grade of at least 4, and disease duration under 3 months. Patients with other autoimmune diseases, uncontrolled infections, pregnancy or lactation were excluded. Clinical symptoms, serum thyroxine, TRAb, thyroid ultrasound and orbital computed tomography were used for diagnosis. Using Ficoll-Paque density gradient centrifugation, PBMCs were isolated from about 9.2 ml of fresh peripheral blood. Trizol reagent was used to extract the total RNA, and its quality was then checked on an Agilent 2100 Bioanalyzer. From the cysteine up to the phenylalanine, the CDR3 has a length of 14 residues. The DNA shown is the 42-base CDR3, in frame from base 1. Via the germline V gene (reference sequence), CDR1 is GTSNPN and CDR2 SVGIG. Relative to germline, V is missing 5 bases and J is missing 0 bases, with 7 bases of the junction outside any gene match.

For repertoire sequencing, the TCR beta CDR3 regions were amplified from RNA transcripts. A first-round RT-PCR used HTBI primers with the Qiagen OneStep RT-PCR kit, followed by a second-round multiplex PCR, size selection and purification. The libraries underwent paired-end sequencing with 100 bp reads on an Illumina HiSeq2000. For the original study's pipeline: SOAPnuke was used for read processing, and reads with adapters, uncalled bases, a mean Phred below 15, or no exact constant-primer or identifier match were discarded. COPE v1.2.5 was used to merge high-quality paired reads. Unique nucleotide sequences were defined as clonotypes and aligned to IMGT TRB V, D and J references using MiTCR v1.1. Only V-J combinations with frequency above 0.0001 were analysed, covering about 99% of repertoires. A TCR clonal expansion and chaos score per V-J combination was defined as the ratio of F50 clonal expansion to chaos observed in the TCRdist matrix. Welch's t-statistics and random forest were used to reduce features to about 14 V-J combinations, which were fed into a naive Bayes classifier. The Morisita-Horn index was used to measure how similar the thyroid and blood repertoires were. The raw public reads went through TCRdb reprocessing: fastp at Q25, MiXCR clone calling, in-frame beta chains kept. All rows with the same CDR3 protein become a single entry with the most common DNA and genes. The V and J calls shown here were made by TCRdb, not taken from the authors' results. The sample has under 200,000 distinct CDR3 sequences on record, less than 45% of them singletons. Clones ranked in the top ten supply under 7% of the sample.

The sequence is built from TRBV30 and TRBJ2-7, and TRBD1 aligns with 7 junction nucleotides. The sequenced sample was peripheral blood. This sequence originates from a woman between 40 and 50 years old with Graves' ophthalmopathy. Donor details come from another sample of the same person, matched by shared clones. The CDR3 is CAWGPGTASYEQYF. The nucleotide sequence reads TGTGCCTGGGGGCCCGGGACAGCCTCCTACGAGCAGTACTTC.